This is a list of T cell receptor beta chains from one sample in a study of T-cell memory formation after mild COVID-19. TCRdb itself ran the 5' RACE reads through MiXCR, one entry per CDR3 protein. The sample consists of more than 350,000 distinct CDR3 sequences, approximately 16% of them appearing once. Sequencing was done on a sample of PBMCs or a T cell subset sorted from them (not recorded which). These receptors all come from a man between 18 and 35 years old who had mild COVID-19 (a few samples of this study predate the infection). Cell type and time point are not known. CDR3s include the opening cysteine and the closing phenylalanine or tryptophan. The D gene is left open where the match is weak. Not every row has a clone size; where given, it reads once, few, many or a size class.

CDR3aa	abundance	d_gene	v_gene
CASSQPSGGLRDEQFF	-	-	TRBV4-3
CASSYSVSQVPEAFF	few	-	TRBV6-5
CASSAFGEGTYEQYF	-	-	TRBV9
CASNAGTVNYGYTF	few	-	TRBV5-1
CASSFSSSDGTQYF	few	-	TRBV7-2
CASSKGQGIYEQYF	many	TRBD1	TRBV5-1
CASSLSGSGTQYF	few	-	TRBV28
CSVEYRGVDNEQFF	many	TRBD1	TRBV29-1
CATSGSRGTQYF	once	-	TRBV24-1
CASSPQGGNGYTF	-	-	TRBV10-2
CASSQDGKNQPQHF	-	-	TRBV4-3
CASSFAGPPAELFF	-	-	TRBV5-1
CASSQRGVGELFF	-	TRBD2	TRBV4-1
CSVARTDGELFF	-	-	TRBV29-1